Here is one T cell receptor beta chain with its context. The data derive from a study of shared clonotypes between healthy human individuals. Clones were read by immunoSEQ multiplex PCR, and TCRdb kept only the in-frame ones, dropping some. Of roughly 1,100,000 clones in the sample, about 70% were seen once. The TCR originated in a man aged 18 to 29 in good health. Sample: memory CD4+ T cells sorted from blood. Documented subset: CD45RA-negative fraction.

CDR3 in DNA: TGTGCCAGCAGTTACTGGCGGGGGGGCCTCACAGATACGCAGTATTTT. This encodes CASSYWRGGLTDTQYF. The chain joins TRBV6-5 to TRBJ2-3; 9 positions match TRBD2. The J segment lost 2 bases and the V segment lost 1 base, leaving 4 bases of the junction unmatched. Germline V gene lookup returns CDR1 MNHEY and CDR2 SVGAGI. The CDR3 consists of 16 residues.